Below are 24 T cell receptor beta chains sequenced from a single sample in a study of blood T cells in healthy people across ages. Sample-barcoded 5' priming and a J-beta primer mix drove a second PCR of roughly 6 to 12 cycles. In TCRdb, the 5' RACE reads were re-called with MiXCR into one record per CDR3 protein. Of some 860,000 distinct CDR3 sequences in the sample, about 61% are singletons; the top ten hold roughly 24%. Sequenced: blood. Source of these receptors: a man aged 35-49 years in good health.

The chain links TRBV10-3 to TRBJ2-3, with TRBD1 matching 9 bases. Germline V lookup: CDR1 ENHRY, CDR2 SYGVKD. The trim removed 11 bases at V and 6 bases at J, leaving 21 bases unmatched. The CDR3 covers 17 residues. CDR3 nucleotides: TGTGCCGCCCGGGACAGGGCGTCCTCAGCTTCCGAGGATACGCAGTATTTT. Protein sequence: CAARDRASSASEDTQYF.

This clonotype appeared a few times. The CDR3 DNA reads as TGTGCCAGCAGTGAAGTCGCCGGGACCTTTACGGGAGAGACCCAGTACTTC. This codes for CASSEVAGTFTGETQYF. The rearrangement uses TRBV6-1 and TRBJ2-5; possibly TRBD1 or TRBD2 for D (5 bases each). V was cut by 1 base and J by 4 bases, with 19 bases left in between. Germline values: CDR1 MNHNS, CDR2 SASEGT. The CDR3 is 17 residues long.

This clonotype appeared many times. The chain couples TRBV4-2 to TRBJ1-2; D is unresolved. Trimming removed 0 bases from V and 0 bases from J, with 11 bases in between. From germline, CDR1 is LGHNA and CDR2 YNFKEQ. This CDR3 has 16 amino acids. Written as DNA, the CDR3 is TGTGCCAGCAGCCAAGAGGTCCGGGCATCTAACTATGGCTACACCTTC. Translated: CASSQEVRASNYGYTF.

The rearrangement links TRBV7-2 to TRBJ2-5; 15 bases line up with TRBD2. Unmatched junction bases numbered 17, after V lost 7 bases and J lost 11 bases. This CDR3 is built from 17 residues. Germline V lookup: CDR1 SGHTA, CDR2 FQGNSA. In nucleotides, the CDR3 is TGTGCCAGCAACCTTGGACTAGCGGGGGGGAAAATTAATGAGCAGTACTTC. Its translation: CASNLGLAGGKINEQYF.

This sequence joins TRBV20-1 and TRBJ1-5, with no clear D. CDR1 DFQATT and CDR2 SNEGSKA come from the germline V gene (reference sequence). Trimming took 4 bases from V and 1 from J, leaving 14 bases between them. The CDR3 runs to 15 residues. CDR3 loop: CSAKDSGGSNQPQHF. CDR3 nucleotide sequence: TGCAGTGCTAAAGACTCGGGCGGGAGCAATCAGCCCCAGCATTTT.

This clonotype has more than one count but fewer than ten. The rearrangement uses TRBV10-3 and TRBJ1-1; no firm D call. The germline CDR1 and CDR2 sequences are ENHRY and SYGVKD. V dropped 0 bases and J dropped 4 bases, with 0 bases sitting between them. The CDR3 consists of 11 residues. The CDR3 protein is CAISESTEAFF. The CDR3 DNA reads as TGTGCCATCAGTGAGTCCACTGAAGCTTTCTTT.

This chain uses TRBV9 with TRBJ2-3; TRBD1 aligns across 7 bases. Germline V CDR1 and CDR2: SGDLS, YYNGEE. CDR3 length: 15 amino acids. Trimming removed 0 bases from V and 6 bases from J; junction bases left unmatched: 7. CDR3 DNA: TGTGCCAGCAGCGTAGTAGGGGGCACAGGGGATACGCAGTATTTT. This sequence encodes CASSVVGGTGDTQYF.

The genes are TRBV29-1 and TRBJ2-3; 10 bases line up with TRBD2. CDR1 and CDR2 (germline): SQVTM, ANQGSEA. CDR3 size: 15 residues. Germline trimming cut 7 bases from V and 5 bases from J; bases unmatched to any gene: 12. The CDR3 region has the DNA TGCAGCGCCTATTTCAAGCGGGAGGGCCGAGATACGCAGTATTTT. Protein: CSAYFKREGRDTQYF.

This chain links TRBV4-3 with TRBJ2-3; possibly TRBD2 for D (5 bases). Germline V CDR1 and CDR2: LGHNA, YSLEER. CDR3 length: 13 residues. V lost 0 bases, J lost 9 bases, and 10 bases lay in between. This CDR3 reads CASSQDFGETQYF. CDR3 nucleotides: TGCGCCAGCAGCCAAGACTTTGGGGAGACGCAGTATTTT.

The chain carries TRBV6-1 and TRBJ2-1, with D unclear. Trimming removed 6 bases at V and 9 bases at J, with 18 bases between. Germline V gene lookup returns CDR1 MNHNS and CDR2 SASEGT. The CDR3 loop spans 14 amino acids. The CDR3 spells CASRTDPTRSEQFF. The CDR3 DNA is TGTGCCAGCAGGACCGACCCCACTCGGAGTGAGCAGTTCTTC.

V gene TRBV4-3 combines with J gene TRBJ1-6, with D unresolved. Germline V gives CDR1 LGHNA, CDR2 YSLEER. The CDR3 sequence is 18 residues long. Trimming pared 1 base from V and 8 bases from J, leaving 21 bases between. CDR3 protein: CASSQGLKRHRADSPLHF. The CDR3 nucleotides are TGCGCCAGCAGCCAAGGGTTAAAGCGACACCGTGCGGATTCACCCCTCCACTTT.

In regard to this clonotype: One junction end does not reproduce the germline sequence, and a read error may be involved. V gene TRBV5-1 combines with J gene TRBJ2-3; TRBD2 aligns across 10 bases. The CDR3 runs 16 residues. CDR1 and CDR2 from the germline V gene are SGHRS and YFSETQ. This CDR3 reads CAGSTGLAVFTDTQYF. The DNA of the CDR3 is TGCGCCGGCAGCACCGGACTAGCGGTCTTCACAGATACGCAGTATTTT. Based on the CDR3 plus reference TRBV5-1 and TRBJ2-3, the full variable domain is KAGVTQTPRYLIKTRGQQVTLSCSPISGHRSVSWYQQTPGQGLQFLFEYFSETQRNKGNFPGRFSGRQFSNSRSEMNVSTLELGDSALYLCAGSTGLAVFTDTQYFGPGTRLTVL.

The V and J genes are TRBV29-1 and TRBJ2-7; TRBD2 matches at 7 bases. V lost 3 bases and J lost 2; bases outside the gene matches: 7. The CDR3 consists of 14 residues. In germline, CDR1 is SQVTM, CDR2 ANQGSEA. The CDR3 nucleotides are TGCAGCGTTGACTCCGGGACTACCACCTACGAGCAGTACTTC. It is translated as CSVDSGTTTYEQYF.

DNA for the CDR3: TGTGCCAGCAGCCCACCTCTTTTTATTGGATCGGGACAGTACTACGAGCAGTACTTC. Translated, it gives CASSPPLFIGSGQYYEQYF. This chain links TRBV5-6 with TRBJ2-4, with 7 bases identical to TRBD1. The J call may be in error: the DNA end matches TRBJ2-7 better. Germline loops: CDR1 SGHDT, CDR2 YYEEEE. The CDR3 has 19 residues.

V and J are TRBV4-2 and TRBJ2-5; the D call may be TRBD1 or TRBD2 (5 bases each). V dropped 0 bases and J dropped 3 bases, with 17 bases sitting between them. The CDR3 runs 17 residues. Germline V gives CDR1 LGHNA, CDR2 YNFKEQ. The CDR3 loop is CASSQDPGRAREETQYF. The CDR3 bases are TGTGCCAGCAGCCAAGACCCAGGCAGGGCGAGGGAAGAGACCCAGTACTTC.

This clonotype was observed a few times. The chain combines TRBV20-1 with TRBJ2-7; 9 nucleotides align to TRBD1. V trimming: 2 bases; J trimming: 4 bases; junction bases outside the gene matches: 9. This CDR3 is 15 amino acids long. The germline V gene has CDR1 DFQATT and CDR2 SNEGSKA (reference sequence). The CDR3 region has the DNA TGCAGTGCTAGAAAGGGTGGACAGGGGATATACGAGCAGTACTTC. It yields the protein CSARKGGQGIYEQYF.

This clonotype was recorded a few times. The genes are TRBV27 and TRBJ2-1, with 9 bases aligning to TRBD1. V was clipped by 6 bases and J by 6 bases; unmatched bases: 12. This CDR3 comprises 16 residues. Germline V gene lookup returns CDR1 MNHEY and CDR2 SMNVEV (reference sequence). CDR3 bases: TGTGCCAGCAGCCCTGCAGCCGGGACAGGGTTCAATGAGCAGTTCTTC. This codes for CASSPAAGTGFNEQFF.

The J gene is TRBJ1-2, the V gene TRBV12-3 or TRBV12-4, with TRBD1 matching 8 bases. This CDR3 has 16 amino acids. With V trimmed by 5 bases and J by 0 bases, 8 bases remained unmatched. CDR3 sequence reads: CASSPIGQGANYGYTF. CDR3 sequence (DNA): TGTGCCAGCAGTCCTATCGGACAGGGAGCTAACTATGGCTACACCTTC.

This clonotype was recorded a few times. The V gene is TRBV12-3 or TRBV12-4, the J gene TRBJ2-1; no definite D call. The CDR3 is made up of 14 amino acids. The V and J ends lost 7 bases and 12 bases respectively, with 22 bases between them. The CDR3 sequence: CASTLFSLGWGQFF. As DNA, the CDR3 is TGTGCCAGCACCCTTTTTTCATTAGGGTGGGGGCAGTTCTTC.

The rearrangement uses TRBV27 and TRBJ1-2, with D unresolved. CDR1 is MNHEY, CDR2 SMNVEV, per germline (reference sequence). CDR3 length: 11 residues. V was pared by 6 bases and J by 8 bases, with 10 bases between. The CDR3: CASRGPGGYTF. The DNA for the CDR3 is TGTGCCAGCAGAGGACCCGGGGGCTACACCTTC.

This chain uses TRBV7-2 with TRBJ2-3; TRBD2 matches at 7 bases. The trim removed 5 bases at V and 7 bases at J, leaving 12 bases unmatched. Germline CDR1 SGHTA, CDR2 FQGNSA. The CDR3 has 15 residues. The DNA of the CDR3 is TGTGCCAGCAGCCGGCAAGGCGGGAGTGGTTATACGCAGTATTTT. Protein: CASSRQGGSGYTQYF.

The CDR3 coding sequence is TGCGCCAGCAGTGAGTTAGCAGGGAAGATTCTATATAGCAATCAGCCCCAGCATTTT. This codes for CASSELAGKILYSNQPQHF. The rearrangement links TRBV10-2 to TRBJ1-5, with D perhaps TRBD1 (5 bases). In germline, CDR1 is WSHSY, CDR2 SAAADI. The CDR3 is 19 residues long. The V gene lost 1 base and the J gene lost 0 bases, with 19 bases spanning the gap.

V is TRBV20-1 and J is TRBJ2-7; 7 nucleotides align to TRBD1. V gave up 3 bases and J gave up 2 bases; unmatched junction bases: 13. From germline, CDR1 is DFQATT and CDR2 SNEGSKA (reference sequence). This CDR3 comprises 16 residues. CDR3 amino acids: CSASSIIDRAPYEQYF. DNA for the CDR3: TGCAGTGCTAGTAGCATAATAGACAGGGCTCCCTACGAGCAGTACTTC.

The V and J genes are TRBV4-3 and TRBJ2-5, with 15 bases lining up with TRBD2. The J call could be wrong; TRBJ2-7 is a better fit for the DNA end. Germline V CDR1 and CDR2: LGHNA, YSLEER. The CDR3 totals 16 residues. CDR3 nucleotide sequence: TGCGCCAGCAGCCAAGATCGGACTAGCGGGAGGGACGAGCAGTACTTC. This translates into CASSQDRTSGRDEQYF.